This T cell receptor (beta chain) originates from a study of T-cell memory formation after mild COVID-19. The CDR3 runs to 15 residues. The V and J ends lost 5 bases and 5 bases, in that order; junction bases with no gene match: 7. Per germline, CDR1 SGHTA and CDR2 FQGNSA. TCRdb reprocessed the 5' RACE reads via MiXCR and lists one record per CDR3 protein. This sample has about 180,000 distinct CDR3 sequences, with under 20% found just once. This sequence was found in an adult woman who had mild COVID-19 (a few samples of this study predate the infection). Cell type and time point are not known. Sequenced input: PBMCs or a T cell subset sorted from them (not recorded which). The V gene is TRBV7-2, the J gene TRBJ2-7, with 12 bases lining up with TRBD2. For the CDR3, the DNA is TGTGCCAGCAGCCACAGACTAGCGGGAGTTGACGAGCAGTACTTC. It specifies CASSHRLAGVDEQYF.